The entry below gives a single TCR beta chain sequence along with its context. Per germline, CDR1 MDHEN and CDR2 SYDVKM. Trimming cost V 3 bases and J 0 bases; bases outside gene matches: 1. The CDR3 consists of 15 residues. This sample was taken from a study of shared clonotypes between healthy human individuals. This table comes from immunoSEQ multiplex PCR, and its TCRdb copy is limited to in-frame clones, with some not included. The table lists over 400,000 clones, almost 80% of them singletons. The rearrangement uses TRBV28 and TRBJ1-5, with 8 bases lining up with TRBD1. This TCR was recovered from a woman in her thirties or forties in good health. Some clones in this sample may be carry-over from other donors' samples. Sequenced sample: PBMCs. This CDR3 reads CASSLTGDSNQPQHF. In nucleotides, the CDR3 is TGTGCCAGCAGTTTGACAGGGGATAGCAATCAGCCCCAGCATTTT.